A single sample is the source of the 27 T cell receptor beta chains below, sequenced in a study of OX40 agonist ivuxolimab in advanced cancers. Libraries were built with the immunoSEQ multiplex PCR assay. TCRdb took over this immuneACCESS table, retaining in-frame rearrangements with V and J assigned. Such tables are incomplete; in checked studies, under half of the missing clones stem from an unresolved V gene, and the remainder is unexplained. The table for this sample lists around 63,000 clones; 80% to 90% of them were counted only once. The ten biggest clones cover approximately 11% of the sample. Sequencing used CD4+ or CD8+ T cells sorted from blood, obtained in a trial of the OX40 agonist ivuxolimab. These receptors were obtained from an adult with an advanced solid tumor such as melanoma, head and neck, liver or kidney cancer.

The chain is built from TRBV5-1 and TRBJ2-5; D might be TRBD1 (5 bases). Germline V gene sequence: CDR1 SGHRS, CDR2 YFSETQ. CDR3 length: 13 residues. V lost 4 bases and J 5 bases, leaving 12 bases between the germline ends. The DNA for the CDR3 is TGCGCCAGCAGCCCAGGGATGATGGAGACCCAGTACTTC. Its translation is CASSPGMMETQYF.

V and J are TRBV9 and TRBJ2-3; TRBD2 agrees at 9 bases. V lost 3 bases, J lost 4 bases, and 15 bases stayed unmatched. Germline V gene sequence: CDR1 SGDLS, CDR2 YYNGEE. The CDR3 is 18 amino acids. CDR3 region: CASSALRGGLATPDTQYF. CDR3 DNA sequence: TGTGCCAGCAGCGCCCTTAGGGGGGGACTAGCTACTCCAGATACGCAGTATTTT.

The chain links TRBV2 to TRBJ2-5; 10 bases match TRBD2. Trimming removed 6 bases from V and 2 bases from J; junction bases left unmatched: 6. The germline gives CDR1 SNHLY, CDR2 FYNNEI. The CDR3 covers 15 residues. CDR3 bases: TGTGCCAGCAGATCCAAGCGGGAGGGTCAAGAGACCCAGTACTTC. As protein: CASRSKREGQETQYF.

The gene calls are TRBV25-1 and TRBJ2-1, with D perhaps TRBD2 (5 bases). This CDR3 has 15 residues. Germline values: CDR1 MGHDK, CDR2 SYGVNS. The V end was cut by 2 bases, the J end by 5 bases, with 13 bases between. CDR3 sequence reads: CASSEARVWDNEQFF. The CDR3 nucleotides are TGTGCCAGCAGTGAAGCGAGGGTGTGGGACAATGAGCAGTTCTTC.

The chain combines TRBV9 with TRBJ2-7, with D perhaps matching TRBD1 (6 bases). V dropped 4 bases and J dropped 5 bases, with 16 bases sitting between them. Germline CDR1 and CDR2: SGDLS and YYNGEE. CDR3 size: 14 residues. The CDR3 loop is CASSRRQVDNEQYF. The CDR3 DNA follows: TGTGCCAGCAGCAGGCGACAGGTTGATAACGAGCAGTACTTC.

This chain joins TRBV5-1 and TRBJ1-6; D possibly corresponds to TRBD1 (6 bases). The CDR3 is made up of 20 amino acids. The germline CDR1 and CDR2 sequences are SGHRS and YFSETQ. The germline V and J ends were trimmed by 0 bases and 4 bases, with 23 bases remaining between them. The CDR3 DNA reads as TGCGCCAGCAGCTTGGAGGGTTCCCGGGGGCCGCTAGAATATAATTCACCCCTCCACTTT. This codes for CASSLEGSRGPLEYNSPLHF.

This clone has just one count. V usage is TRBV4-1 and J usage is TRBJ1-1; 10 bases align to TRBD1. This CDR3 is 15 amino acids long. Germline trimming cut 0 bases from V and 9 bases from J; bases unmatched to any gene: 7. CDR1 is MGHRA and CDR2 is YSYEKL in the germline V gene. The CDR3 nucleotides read TGCGCCAGCAGCCAAGACCGGGACAGGGGTGGCCAAGCTTTCTTT. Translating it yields CASSQDRDRGGQAFF.

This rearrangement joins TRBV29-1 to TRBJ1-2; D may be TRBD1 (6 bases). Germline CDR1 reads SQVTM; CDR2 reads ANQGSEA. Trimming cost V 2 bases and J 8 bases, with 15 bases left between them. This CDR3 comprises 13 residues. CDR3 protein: CSVEMGQGSGYTF. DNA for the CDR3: TGCAGCGTTGAAATGGGCCAGGGGAGCGGCTACACCTTC.

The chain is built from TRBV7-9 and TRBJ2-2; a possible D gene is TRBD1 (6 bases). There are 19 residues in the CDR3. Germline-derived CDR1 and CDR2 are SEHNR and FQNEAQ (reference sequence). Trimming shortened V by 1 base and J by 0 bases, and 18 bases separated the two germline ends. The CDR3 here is CASSLGTAQTHTNTGELFF. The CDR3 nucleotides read TGTGCCAGCAGCTTAGGGACAGCCCAAACCCACACGAACACCGGGGAGCTGTTTTTT.

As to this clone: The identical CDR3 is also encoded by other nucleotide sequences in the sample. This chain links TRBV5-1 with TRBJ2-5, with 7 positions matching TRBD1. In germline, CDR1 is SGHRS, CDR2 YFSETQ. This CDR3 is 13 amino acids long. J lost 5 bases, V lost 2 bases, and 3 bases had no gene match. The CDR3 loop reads CASSLGGGETQYF. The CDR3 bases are TGCGCCAGCAGCTTAGGGGGCGGCGAGACCCAGTACTTC.

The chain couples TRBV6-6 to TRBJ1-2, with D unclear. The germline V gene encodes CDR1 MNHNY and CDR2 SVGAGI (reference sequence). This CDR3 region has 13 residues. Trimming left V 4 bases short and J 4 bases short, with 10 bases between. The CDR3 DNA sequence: TGTGCCAGCAGTTCCGGGATGGGCTATGGCTACACCTTC. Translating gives CASSSGMGYGYTF.

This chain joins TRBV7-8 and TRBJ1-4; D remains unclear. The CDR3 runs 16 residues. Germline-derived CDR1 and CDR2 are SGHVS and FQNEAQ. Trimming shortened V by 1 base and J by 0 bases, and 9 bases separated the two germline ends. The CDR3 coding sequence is TGTGCCAGCAGCTTAGAGGGCTTCCCAACTAATGAAAAACTGTTTTTT. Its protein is CASSLEGFPTNEKLFF.

In DNA, the CDR3 is TGTGCCAGCAGCCGCGGCCTTAACACTGAAGCTTTCTTT. This sequence encodes CASSRGLNTEAFF. This sequence joins TRBV5-6 and TRBJ1-1; the D is unclear. The CDR3 covers 13 residues. Germline V gives CDR1 SGHDT, CDR2 YYEEEE. The V end lost 4 bases, the J end lost 2 bases, and 9 bases lay between the germline ends.

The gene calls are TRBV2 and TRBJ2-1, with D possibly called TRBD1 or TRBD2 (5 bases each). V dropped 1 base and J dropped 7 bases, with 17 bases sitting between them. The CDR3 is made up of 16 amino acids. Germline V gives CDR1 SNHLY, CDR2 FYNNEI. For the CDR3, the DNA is TGTGCCAGCAGTGAAGGACGGAAGGGGACGGGAAATGAGCAGTTCTTC. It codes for CASSEGRKGTGNEQFF.

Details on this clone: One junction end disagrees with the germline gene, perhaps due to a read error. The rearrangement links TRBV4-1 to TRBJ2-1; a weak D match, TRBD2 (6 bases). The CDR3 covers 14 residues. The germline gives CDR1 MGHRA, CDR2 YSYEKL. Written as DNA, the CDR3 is TGCGCCAGCAGCCAAGAAGCGCAGCGGAGGGGTTTGGTCTTC. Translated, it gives CASSQEAQRRGLVF.

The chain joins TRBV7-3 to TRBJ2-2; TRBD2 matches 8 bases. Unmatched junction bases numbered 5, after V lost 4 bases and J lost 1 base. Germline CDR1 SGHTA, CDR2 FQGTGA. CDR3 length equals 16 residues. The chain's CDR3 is CASSSGLAENTGELFF. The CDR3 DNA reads TGTGCCAGCAGCTCAGGACTAGCCGAGAACACCGGGGAGCTGTTTTTT.

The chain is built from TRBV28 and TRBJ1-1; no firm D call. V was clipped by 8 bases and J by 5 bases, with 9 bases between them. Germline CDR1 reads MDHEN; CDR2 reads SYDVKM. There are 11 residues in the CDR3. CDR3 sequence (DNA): TGTGCCAGCGCCCGCGGGACTGAAGCTTTCTTT. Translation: CASARGTEAFF.

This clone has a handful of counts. CDR3: CASSQSAAGRGYGYTF. The CDR3 DNA follows: TGTGCCAGCAGCCAAAGCGCGGCGGGGCGCGGCTATGGCTACACCTTC. The genes are TRBV7-8 and TRBJ1-2, with D perhaps TRBD1 (5 bases). V lost 5 bases to trimming and J lost 4 bases, with 20 bases between them. The germline V gene has CDR1 SGHVS and CDR2 FQNEAQ. The CDR3 has 16 amino acids.

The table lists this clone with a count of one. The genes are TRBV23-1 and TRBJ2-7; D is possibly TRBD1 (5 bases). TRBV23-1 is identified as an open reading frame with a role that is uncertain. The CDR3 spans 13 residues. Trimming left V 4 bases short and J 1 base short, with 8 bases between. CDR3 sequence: CASSLRVSYEQYF. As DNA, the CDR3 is TGCGCCAGCAGTCTCAGGGTTTCCTACGAGCAGTACTTC.

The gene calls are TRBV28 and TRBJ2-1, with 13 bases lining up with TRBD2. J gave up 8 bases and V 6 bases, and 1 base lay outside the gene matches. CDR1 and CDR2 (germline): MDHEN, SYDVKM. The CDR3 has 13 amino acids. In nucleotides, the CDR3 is TGTGCCAGCAGACTAGCGGGAGGGGATGAGCAGTTCTTC. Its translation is CASRLAGGDEQFF.

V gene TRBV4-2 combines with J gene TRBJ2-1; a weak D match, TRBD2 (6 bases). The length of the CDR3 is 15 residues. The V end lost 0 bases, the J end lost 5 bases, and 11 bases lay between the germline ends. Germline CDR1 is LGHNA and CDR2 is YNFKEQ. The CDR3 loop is CASSQEGGANNEQFF. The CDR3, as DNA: TGTGCCAGCAGCCAAGAGGGCGGGGCAAACAATGAGCAGTTCTTC.

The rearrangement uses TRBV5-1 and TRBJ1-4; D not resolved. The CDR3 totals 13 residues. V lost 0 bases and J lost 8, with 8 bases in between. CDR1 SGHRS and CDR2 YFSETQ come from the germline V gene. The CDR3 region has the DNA TGCGCCAGCAGCTTGGGGGCAGGAGAAAAACTGTTTTTT. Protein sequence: CASSLGAGEKLFF.

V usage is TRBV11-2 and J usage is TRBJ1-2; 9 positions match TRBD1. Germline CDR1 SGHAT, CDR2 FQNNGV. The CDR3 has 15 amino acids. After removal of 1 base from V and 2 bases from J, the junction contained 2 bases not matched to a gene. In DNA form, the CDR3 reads TGTGCCAGCAGCTTAGTGGGACAGGGAAACTATGGCTACACCTTC. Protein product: CASSLVGQGNYGYTF.

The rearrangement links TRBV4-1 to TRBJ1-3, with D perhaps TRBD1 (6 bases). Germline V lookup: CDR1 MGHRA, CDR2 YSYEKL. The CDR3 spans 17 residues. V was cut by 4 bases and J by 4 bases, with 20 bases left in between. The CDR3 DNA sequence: TGCGCCAGCAGCCCGTTTCGCACCGGACAGCACGGAAACACCATATATTTT. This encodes CASSPFRTGQHGNTIYF.

CDR3 sequence: CASSLEGTGFNEQFF. The DNA for the CDR3 is TGCGCCAGCAGCTTGGAAGGTACGGGTTTCAATGAGCAGTTCTTC. V gene TRBV5-1 combines with J gene TRBJ2-1, with D hard to call. Trimming left V 0 bases short and J 6 bases short, with 13 bases between. The CDR3 is made up of 15 amino acids. The V gene's germline CDR1 is SGHRS and CDR2 YFSETQ.

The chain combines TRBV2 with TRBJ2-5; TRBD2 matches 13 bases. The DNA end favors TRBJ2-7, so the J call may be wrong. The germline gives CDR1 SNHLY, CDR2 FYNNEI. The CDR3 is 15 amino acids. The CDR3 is CASRPLGLAGDEQYF. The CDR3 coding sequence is TGTGCCAGCAGACCTTTAGGACTAGCGGGGGACGAGCAGTACTTC.

The CDR3 region has the DNA TGTGCCAGCAGGCACAGGGAAGGCACAGATACGCAGTATTTT. Protein sequence: CASRHREGTDTQYF. The genes are TRBV2 and TRBJ2-3, with D possibly being TRBD1 (6 bases). The CDR3 loop spans 14 amino acids. V gave up 6 bases and J gave up 1 base, with 11 bases separating them. Germline loops: CDR1 SNHLY, CDR2 FYNNEI.